This T cell receptor beta chain originates from a study of a mutant IDH1 vaccine in newly diagnosed glioma. Time point in this sample: baseline, week 1 (first vaccination visit). Treatment described: pre-vaccination baseline after standard-of-care therapy. Using immunoSEQ multiplex PCR, the repertoire was profiled, and TCRdb retains in-frame clones only, with some absent. The table lists some 50,000 clones, 75% to 90% of them singletons. The junction had 11 bases not matched to a gene; V was cut back by 7 bases and J by 4 bases. This CDR3 region has 15 residues. Germline V gives CDR1 SGHTA, CDR2 FQGNSA.

This clonotype was obtained from a middle-aged man with glioma. The chain joins TRBV7-2 to TRBJ2-7, with 9 positions matching TRBD2. Source: PBMCs, taken from a glioma patient treated with radiotherapy, temozolomide or both. CDR3: CASNKAGGGYYEQYF. CDR3 DNA: TGTGCCAGCAACAAGGCGGGAGGGGGGTATTACGAGCAGTACTTC.